These 28 T cell receptor beta chains originate from one sample sequenced in a study of cytomegalovirus exposure and HLA in healthy donors. Sequencing was performed with immunoSEQ multiplex PCR; in TCRdb, only in-frame clones are kept and a portion is missing. This sample carries around 60,000 clones, 95% of them seen once, and the ten largest clones take around 5.5%. The sequencing input was PBMCs. The source of these receptors is a woman younger than 30 in good health and CMV-seropositive.

This clone was counted once. This chain links TRBV7-8 with TRBJ1-3; possible D gene TRBD1, 6 bases. V lost 2 bases to trimming and J lost 7 bases, with 9 bases between them. The CDR3 runs to 13 residues. Germline CDR1 and CDR2: SGHVS and FQNEAQ. CDR3: CASSLSRGNTIYF. As DNA, the CDR3 is TGTGCCAGCAGCTTATCTAGGGGGAACACCATATATTTT.

The gene calls are TRBV30 and TRBJ1-5; no clear D gene. Germline assignment: CDR1 GTSNPN and CDR2 SVGIG (reference sequence). The CDR3 is 12 amino acids. V was clipped by 1 base and J by 5 bases, with 6 bases between them. The CDR3 protein is CAWSDSDQPQHF. The CDR3 DNA reads TGTGCCTGGAGTGATTCCGATCAGCCCCAGCATTTT.

This clone was seen once. The V and J genes are TRBV19 and TRBJ1-4, with D possibly matching TRBD1 (5 bases). In germline, CDR1 is LNHDA, CDR2 SQIVND (reference sequence). This CDR3 spans 14 amino acids. Trimming took 4 bases from V and 5 from J, leaving 11 bases between them. The CDR3 loop reads CASSTRRGNEKLFF. The CDR3 region has the DNA TGTGCCAGTAGTACAAGACGGGGGAATGAAAAACTGTTTTTT.

This clone has just a few counts. The genes are TRBV6-4 and TRBJ2-1, with 15 positions matching TRBD2. Germline lookup yields CDR1 MRHNA and CDR2 SNTAGT. J was trimmed by 6 bases and V by 6 bases; bases with no gene match: 6. This CDR3 contains 16 residues. The CDR3 loop is CASSPQGLAGGNEQFF. CDR3 coding DNA: TGTGCCAGCAGCCCTCAGGGACTAGCGGGGGGCAATGAGCAGTTCTTC.

The chain links TRBV7-3 to TRBJ2-5; possible D gene TRBD1, 5 bases. Germline V lookup: CDR1 SGHTA, CDR2 FQGTGA. The length of the CDR3 is 14 residues. Trimming took 5 bases from V and 0 from J, leaving 10 bases between them. The CDR3 DNA sequence: TGTGCCAGCAGCGAAACCAGGGACCAAGAGACCCAGTACTTC. This translates into CASSETRDQETQYF.

J is TRBJ2-5 and V is TRBV19; 9 bases match TRBD1. This CDR3 has 15 residues. Germline V gene lookup returns CDR1 LNHDA and CDR2 SQIVND (reference sequence). The V and J ends lost 7 bases and 4 bases, in that order; junction bases with no gene match: 10. The CDR3 nucleotides are TGTGCCAGTACAACCCTAACAGGGGGCACAGAGACCCAGTACTTC. Its protein product is CASTTLTGGTETQYF.

CDR3 in DNA: TGTGCCAGCAGTCCCCTAGGACAGGGGGGGAGGACCCAGTACTTC. Translated, it gives CASSPLGQGGRTQYF. The V gene is TRBV28, the J gene TRBJ2-5; TRBD1 matches at 10 bases. There are 15 residues in the CDR3. J lost 7 bases, V lost 5 bases, and 10 bases had no gene match. Germline CDR1 MDHEN, CDR2 SYDVKM.

This rearrangement joins TRBV5-1 to TRBJ2-7; tentative D call: TRBD2 (6 bases). Germline values: CDR1 SGHRS, CDR2 YFSETQ. The CDR3 is 18 residues long. Trimming took 5 bases from V and 0 from J, leaving 24 bases between them. The CDR3, as DNA: TGCGCCAGCAGTCGTGGGGACTTCCTAACCTCTCGCTCCTACGAGCAGTACTTC. Protein: CASSRGDFLTSRSYEQYF.

V usage is TRBV6-1 and J usage is TRBJ2-3; weak D call: TRBD2 (5 bases). The CDR3 runs to 15 residues. Germline V gene data show CDR1 as MNHNS and CDR2 as SASEGT. Trimming took 5 bases from V and 0 from J, leaving 12 bases between them. The CDR3 region is CASSQLVTSTDTQYF. The CDR3 nucleotides are TGTGCCAGCAGTCAACTAGTCACTAGCACAGATACGCAGTATTTT.

This chain links TRBV4-1 with TRBJ2-3; 7 nucleotides line up with TRBD2. The CDR3 runs to 15 residues. Germline assignment: CDR1 MGHRA and CDR2 YSYEKL. Trimming cost V 3 bases and J 0 bases; bases outside gene matches: 3. The CDR3: CASSQGTKSTDTQYF. In DNA form, the CDR3 reads TGCGCCAGCAGCCAGGGGACTAAGAGCACAGATACGCAGTATTTT.

This chain links TRBV7-8 with TRBJ2-3, with 11 bases that match TRBD2. The CDR3 consists of 18 residues. V trimming: 3 bases; J trimming: 11 bases; junction bases outside the gene matches: 19. Germline CDR1 is SGHVS and CDR2 is FQNEAQ. CDR3 DNA: TGTGCCAGCAGCTTGCCCCCGGCGGCCTGGACTAGCGGGCCCCTGCAGTATTTT. Translated, it gives CASSLPPAAWTSGPLQYF.

V is TRBV4-1 and J is TRBJ1-5; D is unclear. The CDR3 covers 15 residues. The V end was cut by 0 bases, the J end by 4 bases, with 10 bases between. Looked up from germline, CDR1 is MGHRA and CDR2 is YSYEKL. The CDR3 reads CASSQDLVLNQPQHF. CDR3 in DNA: TGCGCCAGCAGCCAAGATTTAGTCCTTAATCAGCCCCAGCATTTT.

The chain carries TRBV4-1 and TRBJ1-1; D unclear. V lost 4 bases, J lost 4 bases, and 10 bases lay in between. This CDR3 has 13 residues. In germline, CDR1 is MGHRA, CDR2 YSYEKL. The CDR3 region is CASSPPTATEAFF. CDR3 coding DNA: TGCGCCAGCAGCCCCCCCACAGCCACTGAAGCTTTCTTT.

This chain links TRBV6-1 with TRBJ1-5, with D possibly matching TRBD1 (6 bases). Per germline, CDR1 MNHNS and CDR2 SASEGT. V was pared by 4 bases and J by 1 base, with 14 bases between. The CDR3 covers 16 residues. Here the CDR3 reads CASSGTGRASNQPQHF. The CDR3 DNA is TGTGCCAGCAGTGGTACAGGGAGGGCGAGCAATCAGCCCCAGCATTTT.

The rearrangement joins TRBV19 to TRBJ2-7; 7 nucleotides match TRBD1. Germline CDR1 and CDR2: LNHDA and SQIVND (reference sequence). The CDR3 consists of 15 residues. Trimming took 5 bases from V and 0 from J; bases not matched to a gene: 7. The CDR3 DNA reads as TGTGCCAGTAGTCCTATACAGGGGATCTCCTACGAGCAGTACTTC. Its translation is CASSPIQGISYEQYF.

J is TRBJ2-1 and V is TRBV6-5; 7 positions agree with TRBD1. Per the germline V gene, CDR1 is MNHEY and CDR2 is SVGAGI. After removal of 5 bases from V and 5 bases from J, the junction contained 3 bases not matched to a gene. The CDR3 contains 13 residues. In nucleotides, the CDR3 is TGTGCCAGCAGTCAGGGACAGAACAATGAGCAGTTCTTC. Translation: CASSQGQNNEQFF.

This chain joins TRBV27 and TRBJ2-3, with 12 bases fitting TRBD2. This CDR3 contains 17 residues. The germline CDR1 and CDR2 sequences are MNHEY and SMNVEV (reference sequence). With V trimmed by 5 bases and J by 0 bases, 6 bases remained unmatched. Here the CDR3 reads CASSPTGLAGSTDTQYF. The CDR3 DNA follows: TGTGCCAGCAGTCCTACCGGACTAGCGGGGAGCACAGATACGCAGTATTTT.

CDR3 bases: TGTGCCAGCAGCCTCCGGGGGGGCCTTGGCACAGATACGCAGTATTTT. Protein: CASSLRGGLGTDTQYF. The chain couples TRBV4-2 to TRBJ2-3; TRBD2 aligns across 8 bases. There are 16 residues in the CDR3. Germline trimming cut 4 bases from V and 1 base from J; bases unmatched to any gene: 7. Per germline, CDR1 LGHNA and CDR2 YNFKEQ.

The V gene is TRBV19, the J gene TRBJ1-2; tentative D call: TRBD1 (5 bases). Trimming took off 4 bases at V and 6 bases at J, with 15 bases between the two ends. This CDR3 has 14 residues. Germline lookup yields CDR1 LNHDA and CDR2 SQIVND (reference sequence). CDR3 amino acids: CASSTLPGIDGYTF. In nucleotides, the CDR3 is TGTGCCAGTAGTACCCTCCCAGGGATAGATGGCTACACCTTC. The full variable domain, its missing parts supplied by reference TRBV19 and TRBJ1-2, is DGGITQSPKYLFRKEGQNVTLSCEQNLNHDAMYWYRQDPGQGLRLIYYSQIVNDFQKGDIAEGYSVSREKKESFPLTVTSAQKNPTAFYLCASSTLPGIDGYTFGSGTRLTVV.

This chain uses TRBV13 with TRBJ2-5; 7 bases fit TRBD2. Per the germline V gene, CDR1 is PRHDT and CDR2 is FYEKMQ (reference sequence). This CDR3 region has 16 residues. The J segment lost 1 base and the V segment lost 4 bases, leaving 9 bases of the junction unmatched. The CDR3 DNA reads TGTGCCAGCAGCTCCCACCCGACTAGCAGCCAAGAGACCCAGTACTTC. Translation: CASSSHPTSSQETQYF. Combining the CDR3 with reference TRBV13 and TRBJ2-5 gives the whole variable domain AAGVIQSPRHLIKEKRETATLKCYPIPRHDTVYWYQQGPGQDPQFLISFYEKMQSDKGSIPDRFSAQQFSDYHSELNMSSLELGDSALYFCASSSHPTSSQETQYFGPGTRLLVL.

This rearrangement joins TRBV19 to TRBJ2-1; 8 nucleotides agree with TRBD1. The V gene's germline CDR1 is LNHDA and CDR2 SQIVND (reference sequence). Germline trimming cut 5 bases from V and 2 bases from J; bases unmatched to any gene: 5. The CDR3 covers 15 residues. CDR3 amino acids: CASSADRETYNEQFF. In DNA, the CDR3 is TGTGCCAGTAGTGCGGACAGGGAGACCTACAATGAGCAGTTCTTC. Full variable domain (remainder filled in from reference TRBV19 and TRBJ2-1): DGGITQSPKYLFRKEGQNVTLSCEQNLNHDAMYWYRQDPGQGLRLIYYSQIVNDFQKGDIAEGYSVSREKKESFPLTVTSAQKNPTAFYLCASSADRETYNEQFFGPGTRLTVL.

The gene calls are TRBV4-2 and TRBJ2-7, with TRBD1 matching over 8 bases. CDR3 length: 14 residues. Germline CDR1 LGHNA, CDR2 YNFKEQ. V shed 3 bases, J shed 5 bases, and the junction held 6 bases outside the gene matches. The CDR3 sequence is CASSHAGQDHEQYF. The CDR3 DNA reads as TGTGCCAGCAGCCATGCGGGACAGGACCACGAGCAGTACTTC.

J is TRBJ2-7 and V is TRBV4-1, with TRBD1 as a possible D gene (6 bases). The V gene lost 2 bases and the J gene lost 5 bases, with 22 bases spanning the gap. CDR1 is MGHRA and CDR2 is YSYEKL in the germline V gene. This CDR3 has 17 residues. The CDR3 sequence is CASSQLSRIKGVDEQYF. The CDR3 DNA follows: TGCGCCAGCAGCCAATTATCTAGGATCAAGGGGGTCGACGAGCAGTACTTC.

The chain is built from TRBV28 and TRBJ1-5; 11 bases line up with TRBD1. Germline assignment: CDR1 MDHEN and CDR2 SYDVKM. Germline trimming cut 4 bases from V and 11 bases from J; bases unmatched to any gene: 7. This CDR3 region has 14 residues. DNA of the CDR3: TGTGCCAGCAGTTACCCTATGGGACAGGGGGCCCAGCATTTT. Translation gives CASSYPMGQGAQHF.

The chain links TRBV27 to TRBJ2-7; D possibly corresponds to TRBD2 (6 bases). This CDR3 has 14 residues. V lost 4 bases to trimming and J lost 5 bases, with 15 bases between them. Germline values: CDR1 MNHEY, CDR2 SMNVEV (reference sequence). DNA of the CDR3: TGTGCCAGCAGTTACGGAGGGGCCAACCACGAGCAGTACTTC. It is translated as CASSYGGANHEQYF.

The chain joins TRBV2 to TRBJ2-5; D uncertain. V gave up 1 base and J gave up 5 bases, with 11 bases separating them. Germline V gene sequence: CDR1 SNHLY, CDR2 FYNNEI. The CDR3 runs 14 residues. The CDR3 region is CASSEDRWAETQYF. DNA for the CDR3: TGTGCCAGCAGTGAAGACCGGTGGGCGGAGACCCAGTACTTC. The whole variable domain, remainder taken from reference TRBV2 and TRBJ2-5, is EPEVTQTPSHQVTQMGQEVILRCVPISNHLYFYWYRQILGQKVEFLVSFYNNEISEKSEIFDDQFSVERPDGSNFTLKIRSTKLEDSAMYFCASSEDRWAETQYFGPGTRLLVL.

J is TRBJ2-2 and V is TRBV4-2; TRBD2 might be the D (5 bases). The V gene lost 0 bases and the J gene lost 6 bases, with 14 bases spanning the gap. The CDR3 spans 16 residues. Germline lookup yields CDR1 LGHNA and CDR2 YNFKEQ. CDR3 DNA sequence: TGTGCCAGCAGCCAAGATAGGGAGATCGATCCCGGGGAGCTGTTTTTT. Translated: CASSQDREIDPGELFF.

In DNA, the CDR3 is TGCGCCAGCAGCTTCGGTAGCGGATACAATGAGCAGTTCTTC. The encoded protein is CASSFGSGYNEQFF. The chain recombines TRBV5-1 with TRBJ2-1; D perhaps matches TRBD2 (6 bases). The CDR3 totals 14 residues. Germline V gives CDR1 SGHRS, CDR2 YFSETQ. The V and J ends lost 2 bases and 4 bases respectively, with 10 bases between them.